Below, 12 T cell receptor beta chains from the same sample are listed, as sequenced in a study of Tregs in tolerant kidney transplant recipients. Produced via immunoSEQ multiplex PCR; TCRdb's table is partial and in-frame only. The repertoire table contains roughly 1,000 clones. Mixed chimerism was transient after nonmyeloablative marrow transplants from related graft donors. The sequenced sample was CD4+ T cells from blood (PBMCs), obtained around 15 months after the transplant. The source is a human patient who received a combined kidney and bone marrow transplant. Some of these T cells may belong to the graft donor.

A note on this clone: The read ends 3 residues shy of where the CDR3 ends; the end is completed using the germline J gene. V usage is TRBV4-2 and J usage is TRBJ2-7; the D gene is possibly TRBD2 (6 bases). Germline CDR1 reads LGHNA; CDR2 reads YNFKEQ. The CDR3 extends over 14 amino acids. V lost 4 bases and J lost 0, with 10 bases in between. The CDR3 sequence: CASSPGLLSYEQYF. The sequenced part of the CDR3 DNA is TGTGCCAGCAGCCCCGGACTACTCTCCTACGAG.

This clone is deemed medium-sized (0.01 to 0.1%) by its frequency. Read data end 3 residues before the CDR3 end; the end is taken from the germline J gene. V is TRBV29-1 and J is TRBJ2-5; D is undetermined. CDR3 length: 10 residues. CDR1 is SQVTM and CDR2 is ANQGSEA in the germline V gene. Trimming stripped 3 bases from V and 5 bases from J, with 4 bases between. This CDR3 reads CSVEAETQYF. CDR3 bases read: TGCAGCGTTGAGGCCGAGACC.

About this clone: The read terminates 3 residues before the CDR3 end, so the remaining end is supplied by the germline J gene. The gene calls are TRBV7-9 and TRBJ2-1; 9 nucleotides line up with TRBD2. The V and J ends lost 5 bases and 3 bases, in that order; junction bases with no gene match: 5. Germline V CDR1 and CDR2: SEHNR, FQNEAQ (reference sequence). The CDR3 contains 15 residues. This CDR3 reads CASSPSGGYYNEQFF. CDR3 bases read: TGTGCCAGCAGCCCGAGCGGGGGGTACTACAATGAG.

The DNA read from the CDR3 is TGCGCCAGCAGCTTGGGACAGAATCAGCCC. This encodes CASSLGQNQP. The entire CDR3 protein is CASSLGQNQPQHF. The chain combines TRBV5-1 with TRBJ1-5, with a possible D match to TRBD1 (5 bases). The CDR3 extends 3 residues past the end of the read, so its final part is completed from the germline J gene. CDR1 is SGHRS, CDR2 YFSETQ, per germline. This CDR3 has 13 amino acids. The V end lost 0 bases, the J end lost 4 bases, and 5 bases lay between the germline ends. Using reference TRBV5-1 and TRBJ1-5 for the parts outside the CDR3, the full variable domain is KAGVTQTPRYLIKTRGQQVTLSCSPISGHRSVSWYQQTPGQGLQFLFEYFSETQRNKGNFPGRFSGRQFSNSRSEMNVSTLELGDSALYLCASSLGQNQPQHFGDGTRLSIL.

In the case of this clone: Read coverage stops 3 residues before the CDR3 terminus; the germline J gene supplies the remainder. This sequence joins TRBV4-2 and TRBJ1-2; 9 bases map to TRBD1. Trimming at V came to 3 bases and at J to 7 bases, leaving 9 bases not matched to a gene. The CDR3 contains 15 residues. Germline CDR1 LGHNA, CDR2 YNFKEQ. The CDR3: CASSQMGDREFGYTF. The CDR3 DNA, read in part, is TGTGCCAGCAGCCAGATGGGGGACAGGGAGTTTGGC.

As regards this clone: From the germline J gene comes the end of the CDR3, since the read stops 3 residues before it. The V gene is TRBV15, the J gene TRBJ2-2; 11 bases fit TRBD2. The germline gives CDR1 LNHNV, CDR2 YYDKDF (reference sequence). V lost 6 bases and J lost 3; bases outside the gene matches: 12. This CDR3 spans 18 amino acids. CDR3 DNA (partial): TGTGCCACCAGAGGGGACGTCACTAGCGGGGGTTACACCGGGGAG. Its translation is CATRGDVTSGGYTGE. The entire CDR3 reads CATRGDVTSGGYTGELFF.

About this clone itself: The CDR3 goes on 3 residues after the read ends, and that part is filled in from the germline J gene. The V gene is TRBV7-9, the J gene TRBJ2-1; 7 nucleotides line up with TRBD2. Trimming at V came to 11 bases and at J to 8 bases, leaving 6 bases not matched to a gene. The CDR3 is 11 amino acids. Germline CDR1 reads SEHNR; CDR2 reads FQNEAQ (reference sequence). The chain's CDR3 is CAGGGWDEQFF. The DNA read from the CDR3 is TGTGCCGGGGGGGGGTGGGATGAG.

CDR3 in amino acids: CASSLAGGYNEQFF. CDR3 bases read: TGCGCCAGCAGCTTAGCGGGGGGATACAATGAG. V usage is TRBV4-1 and J usage is TRBJ2-1; 10 bases match TRBD2. Read coverage stops 3 residues before the CDR3 terminus; the germline J gene supplies the remainder. The CDR3 contains 14 residues. The V and J ends lost 5 bases and 4 bases, in that order; junction bases with no gene match: 2. The V gene's germline CDR1 is MGHRA and CDR2 YSYEKL.

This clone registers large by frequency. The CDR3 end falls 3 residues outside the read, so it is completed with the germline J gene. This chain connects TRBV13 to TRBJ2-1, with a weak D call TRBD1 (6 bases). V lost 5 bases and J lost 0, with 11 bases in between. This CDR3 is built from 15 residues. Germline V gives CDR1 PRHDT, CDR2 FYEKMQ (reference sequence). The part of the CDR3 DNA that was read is TGTGCCAGCAGCCCGGTAGGGGGCTCCTACAATGAG. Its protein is CASSPVGGSYNE. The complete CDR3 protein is CASSPVGGSYNEQFF. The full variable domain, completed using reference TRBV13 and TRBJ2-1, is AAGVIQSPRHLIKEKRETATLKCYPIPRHDTVYWYQQGPGQDPQFLISFYEKMQSDKGSIPDRFSAQQFSDYHSELNMSSLELGDSALYFCASSPVGGSYNEQFFGPGTRLTVL.

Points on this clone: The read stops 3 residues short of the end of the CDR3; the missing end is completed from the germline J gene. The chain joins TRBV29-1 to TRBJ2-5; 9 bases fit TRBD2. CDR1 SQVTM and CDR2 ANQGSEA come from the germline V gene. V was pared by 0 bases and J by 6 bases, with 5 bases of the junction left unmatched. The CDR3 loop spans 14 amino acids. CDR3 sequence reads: CSVEDGLAGKTQYF. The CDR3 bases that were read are TGCAGCGTTGAAGATGGTCTAGCGGGAAAGACC.

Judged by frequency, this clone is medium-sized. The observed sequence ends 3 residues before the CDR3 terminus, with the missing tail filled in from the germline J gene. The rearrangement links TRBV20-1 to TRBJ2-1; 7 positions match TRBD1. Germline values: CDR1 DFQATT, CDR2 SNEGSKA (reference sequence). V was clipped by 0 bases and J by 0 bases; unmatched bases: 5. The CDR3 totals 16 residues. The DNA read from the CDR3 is TGCAGTGCTAGAGATCGCAACAGGGGCTCCTACAATGAG. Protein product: CSARDRNRGSYNE. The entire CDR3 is CSARDRNRGSYNEQFF.

The CDR3 here is CASGSAGDRVRYGYTF. CDR3 bases read: TGTGCTAGTGGTTCCGCGGGGGACAGGGTGAGGTATGGC. V and J are TRBV12-5 and TRBJ1-2; 9 bases agree with TRBD1. With the read ending 3 residues before the CDR3 end, the germline J gene is used to fill in that end. After removal of 4 bases from V and 5 bases from J, the junction contained 11 bases not matched to a gene. Germline CDR1 is LGHNT and CDR2 is FRNRAP. This CDR3 has 16 residues.